Sequencing of this TCR beta chain was carried out in a study of vaccination and CD4 T cells after COVID-19. Study-wide background: Cells received overlapping spike peptides from SARS-CoV-2, HCoV-NL63, HCoV-OC43 and HCoV-229E as stimulation.

CD4+ T cells that had been cultured provided DNA sequenced with the Oncomine TCR Beta short-read assay. MiXCR, run by TCRdb on the PCR reads, gives a single entry per CDR3 protein. The sample has around 20,000 distinct CDR3 sequences; 40% to 50% are singletons. Treatment here: approximately nine-day PBMC culture with coronavirus spike peptide pools or control peptides (ViraFEST assay). At both days 3 and 7, half the medium was replaced with fresh IL-2 medium. The CDR3 is 13 amino acids. Germline CDR1 MNHNS, CDR2 SASEGT. V was cut by 8 bases and J by 1 base, with 11 bases left in between. This clonotype was seen a handful of times. Its target is unknown.

Material for sequencing was CD4+ T cells from blood, cultured in vitro. V is TRBV6-1 and J is TRBJ1-1; unclear D gene. This receptor was taken from a human donor who had recovered from COVID-19. CDR3 DNA sequence: TGTGCCAGCCAGACCCATGGGAACACTGAAGCTTTCTTT. Translating it yields CASQTHGNTEAFF.